This T cell receptor beta chain comes out of a study of shared clonotypes between healthy human individuals. Assay: immunoSEQ multiplex PCR; the TCRdb copy retains only in-frame clones and omits some. The table records hundreds of thousands of clones, more than 95% of them present only once. Note on this clone: The same CDR3 arises from other DNA sequences in this sample as well.

V lost 5 bases and J lost 2, with 10 bases in between. The CDR3 runs 13 residues. Germline CDR1 SGHAT, CDR2 FQNNGV. As defined, naive CD8 cells were CD45RO-negative and positively selected for CCR7, with terminally differentiated effector memory CD45RA+ cells excluded. Sequenced material: naive CD8+ T cells sorted from blood. The clonotype originates from a man aged 25-40 years in good health. The chain links TRBV11-2 to TRBJ2-7; possibly TRBD1 or TRBD2 for D (5 bases each). This CDR3 reads CASSPGTAYEQYF. The CDR3 bases are TGTGCCAGCAGCCCCGGGACGGCCTACGAGCAGTACTTC.